The rows below give T cell receptor beta chains drawn from one sample of a study of neurological immune-mediated disorders. TCRdb re-called the 5' RACE reads with MiXCR, one entry per CDR3 protein. This sample yields under 130,000 distinct CDR3 sequences, of which approximately 10% are seen a single time; approximately 3.1% belongs to the top ten. Sequencing input: PBMCs. The receptors here all came from a female donor with HTLV-1-associated myelopathy (HAM/TSP). Each CDR3 is given with its conserved first and last residue. Fields, in order: clone size, J gene, V gene, D gene, CDR3 DNA, CDR3 protein. A D gene is named only where the DNA matches it firmly. Clone size is shown for a subset of rows, as once, few, many or a class of expanded clone.

>few|TRBJ2-7|TRBV7-2|-
TGTGCCAGCAGCTTACCGCAGGGCCCCTACGAGCAGTACTTC
CASSLPQGPYEQYF
>many|TRBJ1-5|TRBV21-1|-
TGTGCCAGCAGCAAAAGGTTTAGCAATCAGCCCCAGCATTTT
CASSKRFSNQPQHF
>many|TRBJ2-7|TRBV20-1|-
TGCAGTGCTCGGGCCGGGTTAGGACGCGGGGACGAGCAGTACTTC
CSARAGLGRGDEQYF
>many|TRBJ1-2|TRBV9|TRBD1
TGTGCCAGCAGCGTAGGTGGGACAGGGGGGGAAGGCTACACCTTC
CASSVGGTGGEGYTF
>many|TRBJ1-3|TRBV12-3/TRBV12-4|-
TGTGCCAGCAGTTTATCTGGCTTCTCTGGAAACACCATATATTTT
CASSLSGFSGNTIYF
>many|TRBJ2-7|TRBV28|-
TGTGCCAGCAGTCTAAAGTCCTACGAGCAGTACTTC
CASSLKSYEQYF
>many|TRBJ2-5|TRBV7-9|-
TGTGCCAGCAGCCTCCCGGGACCGATGTACCAAGAGACCCAGTACTTC
CASSLPGPMYQETQYF
>-|TRBJ1-4|TRBV24-1|-
TGTGCCACCAGTGATCCCGGGGCCGGGGATGAAAAACTGTTTTTT
CATSDPGAGDEKLFF
>many|TRBJ2-3|TRBV5-1|TRBD2
TGCGCCAGCAGCGGATCTAGCGGGGGGGCCCTAGATACGCAGTATTTT
CASSGSSGGALDTQYF
>many|TRBJ1-4|TRBV5-1|-
TGCGCCAGCGGGAGCTCACTTAATGAAAAACTGTTTTTT
CASGSSLNEKLFF
>-|TRBJ1-2|TRBV5-1|-
TGCGCCAGCAGTACACACGGGTCTGGGAGCTATGGCTACACCTTC
CASSTHGSGSYGYTF
>many|TRBJ1-1|TRBV4-1|-
TGCGCCAGCAGCCAAGACGGGAAGGGGAACACTGAAGCTTTCTTT
CASSQDGKGNTEAFF
>many|TRBJ2-1|TRBV20-1|TRBD1
TGCAGTGCTAGCATAATATTCGGGACAGGGAGGGTGAATGAGCAGTTCTTC
CSASIIFGTGRVNEQFF
>-|TRBJ2-1|TRBV7-6|-
TGTGCCAGCAGCTTAAGGACAGCTTACAATGAGCAGTTCTTC
CASSLRTAYNEQFF
>-|TRBJ2-3|TRBV20-1|TRBD2
TGCAGTGCTAGAGTCGGGGGGGGCCCCACAGATACGCAGTATTTT
CSARVGGGPTDTQYF
>many|TRBJ1-5|TRBV28|-
TGTGCCAGCCACGACCGCCGAGCCAATCAGCCCCAGCATTTT
CASHDRRANQPQHF
>few|TRBJ1-1|TRBV6-5|-
TGTGCCAGCACCACAACCGGACAGTACACTGAAGCTTTCTTT
CASTTTGQYTEAFF
>many|TRBJ2-7|TRBV9|-
TGTGCCAGCAGCGTAGCTGTCCAGGGTTTCGAGCAGTACTTC
CASSVAVQGFEQYF
>many|TRBJ2-1|TRBV4-1|TRBD2
TGCGCCAGCAGCAATTCCGGGGGGGCAAATGAGCAGTTCTTC
CASSNSGGANEQFF
>many|TRBJ2-7|TRBV7-6|TRBD1
TGTGCCAGCAGCGTCAGGACAGGTAACACCTACGAGCAGTACTTC
CASSVRTGNTYEQYF
>many|TRBJ2-4|TRBV7-9|-
TGTGCCAGCAGCGCGACTGCTGCCAAAAACATTCAGTACTTC
CASSATAAKNIQYF
>-|TRBJ1-1|TRBV5-1|TRBD1
TGCGCCAGCAGCTTGTCCCAGGGGGCGGTGAACACTGAAGCTTTCTTT
CASSLSQGAVNTEAFF
>many|TRBJ2-1|TRBV5-1|-
TGCGCCAGCAGCTTGGAAGGTCAGCAGGGGCAGTTCTTC
CASSLEGQQGQFF
>many|TRBJ1-5|TRBV5-1|-
TGCGCCAGCAGCTTGGGTACCGGCAATCAGCCCCAGCATTTT
CASSLGTGNQPQHF
>many|TRBJ2-2|TRBV9|-
TGTGCCAGCAGCCAACATCTCGGGGTCGCCGGGGAGCTGTTTTTT
CASSQHLGVAGELFF
>-|TRBJ1-5|TRBV5-1|-
TGCGCCAGCAGCTTGGTGCCTGGCAATCAGCCCCAGCATTTT
CASSLVPGNQPQHF
>many|TRBJ2-7|TRBV21-1|-
TGTGCCAGCAACCGGGACGTTACCTACGAGCAGTACTTC
CASNRDVTYEQYF
>many|TRBJ1-2|TRBV4-1|TRBD1
TGCGCCAGCAGCCAATACTGGACAGGGGACGGGGGCTACACCTTC
CASSQYWTGDGGYTF
>many|TRBJ2-3|TRBV10-3|TRBD1
TGTGCCATCAGTGAGCCACCCGGGACAGACCTTGTTGATACGCAGTATTTT
CAISEPPGTDLVDTQYF
>few|TRBJ2-7|TRBV5-1|TRBD2
TGCGCCAGCAGCTTGGGGACTAGCGGGGGCGAGCAGTACTTC
CASSLGTSGGEQYF
>many|TRBJ2-2|TRBV5-1|-
TGCGCCAGCACCGAGGGACACACCGGGGAGCTGTTTTTT
CASTEGHTGELFF
>many|TRBJ2-2|TRBV11-3|-
TGTGCCAGCAGCCCCCCGCACGGGGGCCCCGGGGAGCTGTTTTTT
CASSPPHGGPGELFF
>once|TRBJ2-3|TRBV20-1|TRBD2
TGCAGTGCTAGCGGGTTTGGTAGCGGGGTGCACGGTAGGGCAGATACGCAGTATTTT
CSASGFGSGVHGRADTQYF
>many|TRBJ2-3|TRBV9|-
TGTGCCAGCAGCGGAATTCCCACAGATACGCAGTATTTT
CASSGIPTDTQYF
>many|TRBJ1-3|TRBV9|-
TGTGCCAGCAGCGTAGGAGGGGGAGTCTCTGGAAACACCATATATTTT
CASSVGGGVSGNTIYF
>-|TRBJ1-2|TRBV11-2|TRBD1
TGTGCCAGCAGCTCCGTCGACAGGGTCTTGGACTATGGCTACACCTTC
CASSSVDRVLDYGYTF
>few|TRBJ1-2|TRBV3-1|-
TGTGCCAGCAGCCGCGTGACCCCGGGGGGGAACTATGGCTACACCTTC
CASSRVTPGGNYGYTF
>many|TRBJ1-6|TRBV6-5|-
TGTGCCAGCGCAGGCAACGGCAATTCACCCCTCCACTTT
CASAGNGNSPLHF
>-|TRBJ2-7|TRBV20-1|-
TGCAGTGCGCAGACCCCGTACGAGCAGTACTTC
CSAQTPYEQYF
>-|TRBJ1-2|TRBV10-3|TRBD1
TGTGCCATCAGTGAGTGGATGGGACAGGCTATGGGCTACACCTTC
CAISEWMGQAMGYTF
>-|TRBJ2-5|TRBV5-1|-
TGCGCCAGCAGCTTGGTTGGATCCGGGGGCTGGGAGACCCAGTACTTC
CASSLVGSGGWETQYF
>-|TRBJ2-3|TRBV12-3/TRBV12-4|-
TGTGCCAGCAGTCCCCGTCCCGGTGATACGCAGTATTTT
CASSPRPGDTQYF
>many|TRBJ2-3|TRBV5-1|-
TGCGCCAGCAGCTTGGTTAGGGTAGCAGATACGCAGTATTTT
CASSLVRVADTQYF